This T cell receptor beta chain stems from a study of response to subunit inactivated influenza vaccine. Findings and limits, study-wide: New T cells are recruited in small numbers by each seasonal influenza vaccination, according to the authors' suggestion.

This clonotype has a count of ten or more. Its antigen remains unknown. The CDR3 has 13 residues. Deletions cut 5 bases from V and 8 bases from J, with 12 bases between. TCRdb called the RT-PCR reads again in MiXCR, with one record for every CDR3 protein. The sample consists of under 500,000 distinct CDR3 sequences, roughly 9.7% of them appearing once. V gene TRBV12-3 or TRBV12-4 combines with J gene TRBJ1-4, with no clear D. The TCR originated in a man over 45 who received an inactivated influenza vaccine. The sample in question was PBMCs from blood, obtained roughly 47 days after vaccination. CDR3 protein: CASSPKAGEKLFF. The CDR3 region has the DNA TGTGCCAGCAGTCCAAAGGCGGGAGAAAAACTGTTTTTT.